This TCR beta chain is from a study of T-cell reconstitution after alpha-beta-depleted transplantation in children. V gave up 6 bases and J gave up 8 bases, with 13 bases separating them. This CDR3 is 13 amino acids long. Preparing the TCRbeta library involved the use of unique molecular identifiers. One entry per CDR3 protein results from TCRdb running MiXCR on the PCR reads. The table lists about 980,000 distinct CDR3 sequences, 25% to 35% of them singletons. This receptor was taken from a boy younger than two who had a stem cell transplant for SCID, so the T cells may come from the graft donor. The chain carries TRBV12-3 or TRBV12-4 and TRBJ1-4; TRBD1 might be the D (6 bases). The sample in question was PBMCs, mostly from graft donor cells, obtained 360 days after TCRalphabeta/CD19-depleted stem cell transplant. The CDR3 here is CASSPKGGEKLFF. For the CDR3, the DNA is TGTGCCAGCAGCCCAAAGGGGGGAGAAAAACTGTTTTTT.